The sample holds a few counts of the clone carrying this T cell receptor (beta chain). One entry per CDR3 protein, called by TCRdb with MiXCR from the RT-PCR reads. The sample holds fewer than 75,000 distinct CDR3 sequences, about 14% seen once. The data stem from a study of patients and donors after allogeneic stem cell transplantation. This clonotype originated in a human donor who was either an allogeneic HSCT recipient or a stem cell or donor lymphocyte infusion donor (not recorded which). It is not recorded whose cells these are; they may come from a transplant donor. Sequenced input: blood, either unsorted or a sorted T cell fraction (not recorded which).

CDR3 nucleotides: TGTGCCAGCAGTTACGCGGGATTAGCGTTGGAGCAGTTCTTC. This gives the protein CASSYAGLALEQFF. This chain links TRBV6-5 with TRBJ2-1; possible D gene TRBD2, 6 bases. Germline CDR1 and CDR2: MNHEY and SVGAGI. CDR3 length: 14 amino acids. The V end was cut by 2 bases, the J end by 10 bases, with 15 bases between.